A single sample gave rise to the 16 T cell receptor beta chains below, sequenced in a study of lung T cells in sarcoidosis with Löfgren's syndrome. TCRdb ran MiXCR on the reads and lists one entry per CDR3 protein. The sample lists 15,000 to 25,000 distinct CDR3 sequences, 21% occurring once. The sample consisted of CD4+ T cells from bronchoalveolar lavage. The receptors were sampled from a human donor with sarcoidosis (Löfgren's syndrome or another form), or a control subject (not recorded which).

This clonotype was seen ten or more times. The chain has TRBV20-1 and TRBJ1-2; TRBD1 might be the D (5 bases). This CDR3 is 14 amino acids long. Germline lookup yields CDR1 DFQATT and CDR2 SNEGSKA (reference sequence). The V gene lost 6 bases and the J gene lost 2 bases, with 16 bases spanning the gap. The CDR3 protein is CSATQTDTNYGYTF. The CDR3 DNA is TGCAGTGCAACCCAGACAGATACAAACTATGGCTACACCTTC.

This clonotype is judged medium-sized. The J gene is TRBJ2-5, the V gene TRBV28; D gene uncertain. Trimming removed 2 bases at V and 2 bases at J, with 12 bases between. The CDR3 loop spans 15 amino acids. Germline V gene sequence: CDR1 MDHEN, CDR2 SYDVKM. The CDR3 DNA reads as TGTGCCAGCAGTTTAGGATCCACGAGGCAAGAGACCCAGTACTTC. Amino acid sequence: CASSLGSTRQETQYF. The full variable domain, with the rest looked up from reference TRBV28 and TRBJ2-5, is DVKVTQSSRYLVKRTGEKVFLECVQDMDHENMFWYRQDPGLGLRLIYFSYDVKMKEKGDIPEGYSVSREKKERFSLILESASTNQTSMYLCASSLGSTRQETQYFGPGTRLLVL.

The V gene is TRBV10-3, the J gene TRBJ2-1, with a possible D match to TRBD1 (5 bases). Germline assignment: CDR1 ENHRY and CDR2 SYGVKD. The CDR3 extends over 13 amino acids. V lost 3 bases, J lost 9 bases, and 12 bases lay in between. The CDR3 nucleotides read TGTGCCATCAGTGAATTCAGGGTGTCTGAGCAGTTCTTC. This gives the protein CAISEFRVSEQFF.

This clonotype was counted only a few times. The V call is TRBV14, the J call TRBJ2-5; the D is unclear. Trimming cost V 6 bases and J 10 bases, with 18 bases left between them. The germline CDR1 and CDR2 sequences are SGHDN and FVKESK. The CDR3 sequence is 13 residues long. The CDR3 nucleotides are TGTGCCAGCAGACATTCCCCCGGCCGTCTCCAGTACTTC. Protein: CASRHSPGRLQYF. The variable domain in full, completed from reference TRBV14 and TRBJ2-5, reads EAGVTQFPSHSVIEKGQTVTLRCDPISGHDNLYWYRRVMGKEIKFLLHFVKESKQDESGMPNNRFLAERTGGTYSTLKVQPAELEDSGVYFCASRHSPGRLQYFGPGTRLLVL.

This clonotype was observed many times. The chain combines TRBV20-1 with TRBJ2-7; D is unresolved. The CDR3 loop spans 11 amino acids. The V and J ends lost 3 bases and 4 bases respectively, with 7 bases between them. CDR1 and CDR2 from the germline V gene are DFQATT and SNEGSKA (reference sequence). The CDR3 loop is CSASFFYEQYF. The CDR3 nucleotides read TGCAGTGCTAGTTTTTTTTACGAGCAGTACTTC.

The V and J genes are TRBV13 and TRBJ2-7, with D possibly being TRBD1 (6 bases). Germline CDR1 is PRHDT and CDR2 is FYEKMQ (reference sequence). Trimming pared 5 bases from V and 2 bases from J, leaving 7 bases between. The CDR3 is made up of 12 amino acids. The CDR3 here is CASSRDTYEQYF. CDR3 in DNA: TGTGCCAGCAGCCGGGACACCTACGAGCAGTACTTC. Full variable domain (remainder filled in from reference TRBV13 and TRBJ2-7): AAGVIQSPRHLIKEKRETATLKCYPIPRHDTVYWYQQGPGQDPQFLISFYEKMQSDKGSIPDRFSAQQFSDYHSELNMSSLELGDSALYFCASSRDTYEQYFGPGTRLTVT.

As to this clonotype: A much larger clone differs from this one at a single base, so this may be a read error. The chain links TRBV20-1 to TRBJ2-3; 13 bases align to TRBD2. The CDR3 is made up of 16 amino acids. V was pared by 5 bases and J by 6 bases, with 11 bases of the junction left unmatched. CDR1 is DFQATT, CDR2 SNEGSKA, per germline (reference sequence). CDR3 residues: CSARLGTSGNVDTQYF. The CDR3 bases are TGCAGTGCTCGACTAGGGACTAGCGGGAATGTCGATACGCAGTATTTT.

This clonotype is termed medium-sized. CDR3 region: CASSERTGSPEQYF. CDR3 bases: TGTGCCAGCAGTGAGCGGACAGGGTCCCCCGAGCAGTACTTC. The chain is built from TRBV6-1 and TRBJ2-7, with 8 nucleotides matching TRBD1. This CDR3 contains 14 residues. J lost 6 bases, V lost 3 bases, and 7 bases had no gene match. CDR1 is MNHNS and CDR2 is SASEGT in the germline V gene.

Regarding this clonotype: A much larger clone lies one base from this, so it may be a read error. V gene TRBV28 combines with J gene TRBJ2-7; D may be TRBD1 or TRBD2 (6 bases each). Trimming pared 1 base from V and 7 bases from J, leaving 20 bases between. CDR1 MDHEN and CDR2 SYDVKM come from the germline V gene. This CDR3 is 16 amino acids long. CDR3 coding DNA: TGTGCCAGCAGTTTATTCCCGGGGGCGGAAGCAGGGGAGCAGTACTTC. Amino acid sequence: CASSLFPGAEAGEQYF.

Concerning this clonotype: A much larger clone lies one base from this, so it may be a read error. In nucleotides, the CDR3 is TGTGCCAGCAGTTTAGGAGGTTACTATGACTACACCTTC. Translating it yields CASSLGGYYDYTF. The chain carries TRBV28 and TRBJ1-2; D uncertain. CDR1 and CDR2 from the germline V gene are MDHEN and SYDVKM. The CDR3 has 13 residues.

About this clonotype itself: Possible read error: a much larger clone is one base away. The gene calls are TRBV11-2 and TRBJ2-3, with a tentative D call TRBD2 (6 bases). The CDR3 covers 14 residues. Germline CDR1 and CDR2: SGHAT and FQNNGV. Trimming took off 5 bases at V and 2 bases at J, with 11 bases between the two ends. The CDR3 DNA sequence: TGTGCCAGCAGCCGGGACTCCTCCACAGATACGCAGTATTTT. Protein sequence: CASSRDSSTDTQYF.

The chain uses TRBV10-3 and TRBJ2-7; maybe TRBD2 (6 bases). The CDR3 consists of 14 residues. V dropped 4 bases and J dropped 0 bases, with 10 bases sitting between them. Germline values: CDR1 ENHRY, CDR2 SYGVKD. The CDR3 bases are TGTGCCATCAGTGGCGGGACTTACTCCTACGAGCAGTACTTC. Translation gives CAISGGTYSYEQYF.

This clonotype was seen only a few times. This chain uses TRBV19 with TRBJ1-2; D perhaps matches TRBD1 (6 bases). The V end was cut by 6 bases, the J end by 5 bases, with 19 bases between. Germline assignment: CDR1 LNHDA and CDR2 SQIVND (reference sequence). This CDR3 has 15 amino acids. CDR3 in DNA: TGTGCCAGTAGCAGCCGAGGGGGGGCTCGGTATGGCTACACCTTC. As protein: CASSSRGGARYGYTF.

Comment on this clonotype: This may be a read error: a much more frequent sequence differs by one nucleotide. This chain connects TRBV7-2 to TRBJ1-5; unclear D gene. Germline V gives CDR1 SGHTA, CDR2 FQGNSA. V gave up 1 base and J gave up 4 bases, with 11 bases separating them. The CDR3 is 15 amino acids. CDR3 coding DNA: TGTGCCAGCAGCTTAGAGTCCGGTCGTAATCAGCCCCAGCATTTT. The encoded protein is CASSLESGRNQPQHF.

Within the sample, this clonotype is medium-sized. The rearrangement links TRBV6-6 to TRBJ2-7; D could derive from TRBD1 or TRBD2 (5 bases each). Germline V gene sequence: CDR1 MNHNY, CDR2 SVGAGI (reference sequence). This CDR3 is built from 15 residues. V shed 0 bases and J shed 8 bases, with 17 bases lying between them. The CDR3 region has the DNA TGTGCCAGCAGTTACTCGGAAACATCCCGGGGCAAGCAGTACTTC. Its translation: CASSYSETSRGKQYF.

In the case of this clonotype: One junction end disagrees with the germline gene, perhaps due to a read error. The chain has TRBV5-4 and TRBJ2-1; 7 bases match TRBD2. The length of the CDR3 is 13 residues. Germline CDR1 is SGHNT and CDR2 is YYREEE (reference sequence). In DNA, the CDR3 is TGTGCCAGCAGCTCGGACGGGGCGGGAGAGCAGTCCTTC. Its protein is CASSSDGAGEQSF.